This T cell receptor beta chain stems from a study of blood T cell repertoires in COVID-19. Study-level background: Samples of COVID-19 (acute and convalescent) were obtained from the United States, Italy and Spain. The analysed material was cDNA or gDNA that came from T cells, B-cell-depleted T cells, or PBMCs.

Original data processing: Counts of nucleated cells, estimated from reference gene primer amplification, were obtained. Generated by immunoSEQ multiplex PCR, the TCRdb table keeps only in-frame clones and is missing some. V, J and clone size were drawn from that table, and D and trimming were deduced from the DNA. The table records 200,000 or so clones, 65% to 85% of them present only once. CDR1 and CDR2 (germline): LGHDT, YNNKEL (reference sequence). V lost 4 bases and J lost 4, with 8 bases in between. There are 13 residues in the CDR3. The clonotype comes from a man between 60 and 75 years old with active or convalescent COVID-19. V and J are TRBV3-1 (or the pseudogene TRBV3-2) and TRBJ2-1; D is unclear. The source material was peripheral blood. CDR3 nucleotides: TGTGCCAGCAGCCCCACTTCTTACAATGAGCAGTTCTTC. Its translation is CASSPTSYNEQFF.